The clone carrying this T cell receptor (beta chain) was found many times. Its antigen is undetermined. Germline V gives CDR1 SEHNR, CDR2 FQNEAQ (reference sequence). The V gene lost 1 base and the J gene lost 0 bases, with 9 bases spanning the gap. The CDR3 has 16 amino acids. Preparation of the TCRbeta library was carried out with unique molecular identifiers. TCRdb ran MiXCR on the PCR reads and lists one entry per CDR3 protein. The data show approximately 630,000 distinct CDR3 sequences, around 13% seen once. The data originate from a study of T-cell reconstitution after alpha-beta-depleted transplantation in children. Study-wide findings and caveats: T-cell numbers and diversity, one year after transplant, stemmed largely from T cells that were newly produced. About two months after transplant, alpha-beta T cells reportedly came from several hundred expanded graft clones.

This TCR came from a girl aged 2 to 10 with congenital amegakaryocytic thrombocytopenia, due to receive a stem cell transplant. This sequence joins TRBV7-9 and TRBJ2-2; D may be TRBD1 (6 bases). The source was PBMCs, collected before TCRalphabeta/CD19-depleted stem cell transplant. CDR3 protein: CASSLEGGSNTGELFF. The CDR3 coding sequence is TGTGCCAGCAGCTTAGAAGGGGGATCGAACACCGGGGAGCTGTTTTTT.